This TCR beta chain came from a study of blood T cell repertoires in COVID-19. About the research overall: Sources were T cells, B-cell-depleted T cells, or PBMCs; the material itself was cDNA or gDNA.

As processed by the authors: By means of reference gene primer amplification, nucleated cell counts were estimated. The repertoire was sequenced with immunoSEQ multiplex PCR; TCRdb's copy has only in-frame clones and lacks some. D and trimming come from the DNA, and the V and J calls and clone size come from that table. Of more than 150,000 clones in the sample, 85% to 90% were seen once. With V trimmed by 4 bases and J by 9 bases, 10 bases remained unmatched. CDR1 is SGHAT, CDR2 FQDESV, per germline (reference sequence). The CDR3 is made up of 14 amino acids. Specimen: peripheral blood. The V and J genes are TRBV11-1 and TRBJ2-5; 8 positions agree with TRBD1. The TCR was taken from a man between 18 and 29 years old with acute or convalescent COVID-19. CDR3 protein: CASSSRGQGEAQYF. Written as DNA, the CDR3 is TGTGCCAGCAGCTCCAGAGGACAGGGTGAGGCCCAGTACTTC.